A single sample gave rise to the 18 T cell receptor beta chains below, sequenced in a study of Ad26.COV2.S vaccination and SARS-CoV-2 variants. The treatment here: around 19 received Ad26.COV2.S at low or high dose, single or two shots; 5 received placebo; per-sample allocation not given. All samples were drawn on day 63, counting from the first vaccine or placebo injection. This table comes from immunoSEQ multiplex PCR, and its TCRdb copy is limited to in-frame clones, with some not included. This table has 300,000 to 350,000 clones, 85% to 90% appearing once. Sequencing used peripheral blood, obtained in a trial of Ad26.COV2.S vaccine versus placebo. The receptors come from a person aged 18-65 years who received the Ad26.COV2.S COVID-19 vaccine or a placebo.

The rearrangement joins TRBV11-2 to TRBJ1-4; D not resolved. The CDR3 covers 14 residues. Germline values: CDR1 SGHAT, CDR2 FQNNGV. V lost 3 bases, J lost 8 bases, and 13 bases lay in between. CDR3 coding DNA: TGTGCCAGCAGCTTTGGGCCCTCAAGGGAAAAACTGTTTTTT. Translating gives CASSFGPSREKLFF.

V is TRBV28 and J is TRBJ1-1; D unclear. Germline loops: CDR1 MDHEN, CDR2 SYDVKM. This CDR3 has 13 residues. V was clipped by 1 base and J by 1 base, with 4 bases between them. The CDR3 bases are TGTGCCAGCAGTTTATCCGGGAACACTGAAGCTTTCTTT. It yields the protein CASSLSGNTEAFF.

This chain joins TRBV11-2 and TRBJ1-1, with D maybe TRBD1 (5 bases). V was shortened by 1 base and J by 7 bases, with 10 bases between the two germline ends. This CDR3 has 13 residues. Germline V gene lookup returns CDR1 SGHAT and CDR2 FQNNGV. The CDR3 nucleotides are TGTGCCAGCAGCTTAGGCGACAGTGTTGAAGCTTTCTTT. This sequence encodes CASSLGDSVEAFF.

The rearrangement uses TRBV19 and TRBJ1-5, with 8 bases lining up with TRBD1. The CDR3 has 15 amino acids. V dropped 5 bases and J dropped 6; count of bases not matched to a gene: 9. Germline V gives CDR1 LNHDA, CDR2 SQIVND (reference sequence). The CDR3 loop is CASSQDRAGGQPQHF. The CDR3 bases are TGTGCCAGTAGTCAGGACAGGGCAGGAGGTCAGCCCCAGCATTTT. The whole variable domain, filled in from reference TRBV19 and TRBJ1-5, reads DGGITQSPKYLFRKEGQNVTLSCEQNLNHDAMYWYRQDPGQGLRLIYYSQIVNDFQKGDIAEGYSVSREKKESFPLTVTSAQKNPTAFYLCASSQDRAGGQPQHFGDGTRLSIL.

The rearrangement links TRBV28 to TRBJ2-3; the D gene could be TRBD1 or TRBD2 (5 bases each). Trimming took 3 bases from V and 4 from J, leaving 20 bases between them. Germline V gene sequence: CDR1 MDHEN, CDR2 SYDVKM. There are 17 residues in the CDR3. CDR3 DNA: TGTGCCAGCAGTTTCCCCGGAACAGGTGTACTAGCAGATACGCAGTATTTT. The encoded protein is CASSFPGTGVLADTQYF. Complete variable domain (other parts from reference TRBV28 and TRBJ2-3): DVKVTQSSRYLVKRTGEKVFLECVQDMDHENMFWYRQDPGLGLRLIYFSYDVKMKEKGDIPEGYSVSREKKERFSLILESASTNQTSMYLCASSFPGTGVLADTQYFGPGTRLTVL.

The rearrangement links TRBV3-1 (or the pseudogene TRBV3-2) to TRBJ2-3; D is perhaps TRBD1 or TRBD2 (5 bases each). Germline V lookup: CDR1 LGHDT, CDR2 YNNKEL (reference sequence). V was trimmed by 0 bases and J by 5 bases, leaving 12 bases between them. CDR3 length: 15 amino acids. CDR3 DNA: TGTGCCAGCAGCCAAGATTTCAGGGAGAGAGATACGCAGTATTTT. Its translation is CASSQDFRERDTQYF.

This clone was seen only once. The genes are TRBV7-3 and TRBJ2-3; TRBD1 is a possible D gene (6 bases). Per the germline V gene, CDR1 is SGHTA and CDR2 is FQGTGA. This CDR3 has 14 amino acids. Trimming took off 3 bases at V and 6 bases at J, with 13 bases between the two ends. The CDR3, as DNA: TGTGCCAGCAGCTTCAAAGGGGGTGGGGATACGCAGTATTTT. Amino acid sequence: CASSFKGGGDTQYF.

The J gene is TRBJ1-2, the V gene TRBV27; D not resolved. There are 15 residues in the CDR3. The germline V and J ends were trimmed by 5 bases and 2 bases, with 15 bases remaining between them. Germline lookup yields CDR1 MNHEY and CDR2 SMNVEV (reference sequence). CDR3 DNA: TGTGCCAGCAGTCCCTTGGACCATCTGAACTATGGCTACACCTTC. This translates into CASSPLDHLNYGYTF.

This clone was seen a single time. A much larger clonotype is one base distant, so this may be a read error. The chain couples TRBV2 to TRBJ1-2; D is unclear. The CDR3 length is 12 residues. Germline CDR1 SNHLY, CDR2 FYNNEI. The germline V and J ends were trimmed by 5 bases and 1 base, with 5 bases remaining between them. CDR3 DNA sequence: TGTGCCAGCAGTTCAGTTAACTATGGCTACACCTTC. It codes for CASSSVNYGYTF.

The V gene is TRBV19, the J gene TRBJ1-1; no definite D call. Germline-derived CDR1 and CDR2 are LNHDA and SQIVND (reference sequence). This CDR3 is built from 16 residues. With 2 bases removed from V and 2 bases from J, the gap between germline ends came to 15 bases. The CDR3 bases are TGTGCCAGTAGTATACTCCCACCCGAGGTAAACACTGAAGCTTTCTTT. This translates into CASSILPPEVNTEAFF. The variable domain in full, with the rest retrieved from reference TRBV19 and TRBJ1-1, is DGGITQSPKYLFRKEGQNVTLSCEQNLNHDAMYWYRQDPGQGLRLIYYSQIVNDFQKGDIAEGYSVSREKKESFPLTVTSAQKNPTAFYLCASSILPPEVNTEAFFGQGTRLTVV.

The chain has TRBV7-6 and TRBJ2-3; the D is unclear. Per germline, CDR1 SGHVS and CDR2 FNYEAQ. This CDR3 is 14 amino acids long. Trimming took off 3 bases at V and 4 bases at J, with 11 bases between the two ends. The CDR3 is CASSFQGRADTQYF. CDR3 bases: TGTGCCAGCAGCTTTCAAGGTAGAGCAGATACGCAGTATTTT.

The chain uses TRBV18 and TRBJ1-4; D is undetermined. Trimming took 5 bases from V and 4 from J, leaving 5 bases between them. Per the germline V gene, CDR1 is KGHSH and CDR2 is LQKENI. This CDR3 has 12 amino acids. CDR3 amino acids: CASSTYNEKLFF. The CDR3 bases are TGTGCCAGCTCAACCTATAATGAAAAACTGTTTTTT. Looking up the rest from reference TRBV18 and TRBJ1-4 gives the full variable domain: NAGVMQNPRHLVRRRGQEARLRCSPMKGHSHVYWYRQLPEEGLKFMVYLQKENIIDESGMPKERFSAEFPKEGPSILRIQQVVRGDSAAYFCASSTYNEKLFFGSGTQLSVL.

The rearrangement links TRBV7-2 to TRBJ2-7; unclear D gene. The length of the CDR3 is 14 residues. Deletions cut 3 bases from V and 2 bases from J, with 11 bases between. Germline CDR1 and CDR2: SGHTA and FQGNSA. As DNA, the CDR3 is TGTGCCAGCAGCTTTTCGACCGGTACCTACGAGCAGTACTTC. Protein: CASSFSTGTYEQYF. Full variable domain (rest looked up from reference TRBV7-2 and TRBJ2-7): GAGVSQSPSNKVTEKGKDVELRCDPISGHTALYWYRQSLGQGLEFLIYFQGNSAPDKSGLPSDRFSAERTGGSVSTLTIQRTQQEDSAVYLCASSFSTGTYEQYFGPGTRLTVT.

CDR3 nucleotides: TGTGCCAGCAGCGTAGGGGGGAAGATTGACTACGAGCAGTACTTC. Residues: CASSVGGKIDYEQYF. The J gene is TRBJ2-7, the V gene TRBV9; D may match TRBD1 or TRBD2 (5 bases each). The V gene lost 0 bases and the J gene lost 3 bases, with 13 bases spanning the gap. The CDR3 contains 15 residues. Germline V lookup: CDR1 SGDLS, CDR2 YYNGEE. Full variable domain (rest looked up from reference TRBV9 and TRBJ2-7): DSGVTQTPKHLITATGQRVTLRCSPRSGDLSVYWYQQSLDQGLQFLIQYYNGEERAKGNILERFSAQQFPDLHSELNLSSLELGDSALYFCASSVGGKIDYEQYFGPGTRLTVT.

The chain couples TRBV7-8 to TRBJ1-2, with 7 positions matching TRBD1. The germline CDR1 and CDR2 sequences are SGHVS and FQNEAQ. The length of the CDR3 is 18 residues. Trimming at V came to 1 base and at J to 0 bases, leaving 11 bases not matched to a gene. The CDR3 is CASSLVGGVSSTNYGYTF. CDR3 nucleotides: TGTGCCAGCAGCTTAGTAGGGGGCGTCAGCAGCACTAACTATGGCTACACCTTC.

The genes are TRBV7-2 and TRBJ2-7, with D hard to call. Germline V gene sequence: CDR1 SGHTA, CDR2 FQGNSA. This CDR3 is 13 amino acids long. Trimming shortened V by 2 bases and J by 6 bases, and 11 bases separated the two germline ends. CDR3 DNA sequence: TGTGCCAGCAGCTTACTCGTTTTGGGCGAGCAGTACTTC. This gives the protein CASSLLVLGEQYF.

V and J are TRBV7-2 and TRBJ2-6; maybe TRBD2 (6 bases). The CDR3 has 15 amino acids. V dropped 5 bases and J dropped 2 bases, with 10 bases sitting between them. Germline V lookup: CDR1 SGHTA, CDR2 FQGNSA. CDR3 coding DNA: TGTGCCAGCAGCCCAGGAGGGACTGGGGCCAACGTCCTGACTTTC. Protein sequence: CASSPGGTGANVLTF. Together with reference TRBV7-2 and TRBJ2-6, the CDR3 gives the full variable domain: GAGVSQSPSNKVTEKGKDVELRCDPISGHTALYWYRQSLGQGLEFLIYFQGNSAPDKSGLPSDRFSAERTGGSVSTLTIQRTQQEDSAVYLCASSPGGTGANVLTFGAGSRLTVL.

This chain's CDR3 is CASSVQGSGETQYF. The CDR3 DNA sequence: TGTGCCAGCAGTGTACAGGGGTCCGGAGAGACCCAGTACTTC. V and J are TRBV27 and TRBJ2-5; 7 bases map to TRBD1. This CDR3 comprises 14 residues. V was pared by 5 bases and J by 4 bases, with 7 bases of the junction left unmatched. Germline values: CDR1 MNHEY, CDR2 SMNVEV (reference sequence).